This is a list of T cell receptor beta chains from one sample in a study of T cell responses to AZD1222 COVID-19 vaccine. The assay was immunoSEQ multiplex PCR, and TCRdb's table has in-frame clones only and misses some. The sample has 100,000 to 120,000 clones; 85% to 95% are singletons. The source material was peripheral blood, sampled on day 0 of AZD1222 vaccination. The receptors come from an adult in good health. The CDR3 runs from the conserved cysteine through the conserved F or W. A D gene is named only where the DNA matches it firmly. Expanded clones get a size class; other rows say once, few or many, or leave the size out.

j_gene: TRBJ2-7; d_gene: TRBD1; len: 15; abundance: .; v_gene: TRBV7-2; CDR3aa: CASSPRQGIGHEQYF; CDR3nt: TGTGCCAGCAGCCCCAGACAGGGTATCGGACACGAGCAGTACTTC
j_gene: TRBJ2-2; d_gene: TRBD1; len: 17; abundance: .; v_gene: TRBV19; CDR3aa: CASSDRDRGRRTGELFF; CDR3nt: TGTGCCAGTAGCGACCGGGACAGGGGGCGAAGAACCGGGGAGCTGTTTTTT
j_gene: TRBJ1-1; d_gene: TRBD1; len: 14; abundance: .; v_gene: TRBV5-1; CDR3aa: CASSEGQMNTEAFF; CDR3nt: TGCGCCAGCAGCGAGGGACAGATGAACACTGAAGCTTTCTTT
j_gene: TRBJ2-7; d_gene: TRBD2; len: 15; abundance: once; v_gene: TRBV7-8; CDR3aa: CASSYASGGAYEQYF; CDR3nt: TGTGCCAGCAGCTACGCTAGCGGGGGGGCCTACGAGCAGTACTTC
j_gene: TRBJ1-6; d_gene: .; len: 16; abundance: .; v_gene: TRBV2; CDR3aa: CASSPEGVMYNSPLHF; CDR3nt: TGTGCCAGCAGTCCCGAGGGGGTGATGTATAATTCACCCCTCCACTTT
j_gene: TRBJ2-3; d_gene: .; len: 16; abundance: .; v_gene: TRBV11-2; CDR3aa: CASSSSGRGNTDTQYF; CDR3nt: TGTGCCAGCAGCTCCTCGGGGCGGGGAAATACAGATACGCAGTATTTT
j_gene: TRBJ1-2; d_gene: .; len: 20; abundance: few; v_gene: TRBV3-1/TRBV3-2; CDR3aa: CASSQEFLTPSSRSSYGYTF; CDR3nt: TGTGCCAGCAGCCAAGAATTCTTGACCCCCTCAAGTCGCTCGTCCTATGGCTACACCTTC
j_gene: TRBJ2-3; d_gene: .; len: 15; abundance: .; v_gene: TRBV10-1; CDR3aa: CASSEGGRGTDTQYF; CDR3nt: TGCGCCAGCAGTGAGGGTGGTAGGGGCACAGATACGCAGTATTTT
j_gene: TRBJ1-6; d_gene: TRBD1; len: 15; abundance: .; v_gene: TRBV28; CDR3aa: CASRAGQGWNSPLHF; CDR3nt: TGTGCCAGCAGAGCGGGACAGGGTTGGAATTCACCCCTCCACTTT
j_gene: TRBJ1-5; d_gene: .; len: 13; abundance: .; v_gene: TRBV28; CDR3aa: CASSAVREQPQHF; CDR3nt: TGTGCCAGCAGCGCGGTAAGGGAGCAGCCCCAGCATTTT
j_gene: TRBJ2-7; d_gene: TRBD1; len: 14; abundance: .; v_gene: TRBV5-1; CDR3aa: CASSLGDRAYEQYF; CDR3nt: TGCGCCAGCAGCTTGGGGGACAGGGCCTACGAGCAGTACTTC
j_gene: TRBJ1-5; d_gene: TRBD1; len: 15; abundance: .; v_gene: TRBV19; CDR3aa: CASSEGRQGFQPQHF; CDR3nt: TGTGCCAGTAGTGAGGGGAGACAGGGATTTCAGCCCCAGCATTTT
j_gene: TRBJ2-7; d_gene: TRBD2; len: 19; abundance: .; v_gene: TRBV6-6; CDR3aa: CASSPRPGLAGFSSYEQYF; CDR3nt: TGTGCCAGCAGTCCACGCCCGGGACTAGCGGGATTCAGCTCCTACGAGCAGTACTTC
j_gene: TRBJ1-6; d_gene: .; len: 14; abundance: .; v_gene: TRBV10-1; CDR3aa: CASSAGTSNSPLHF; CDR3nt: TGCGCCAGCAGTGCCGGGACAAGTAATTCACCCCTCCACTTT
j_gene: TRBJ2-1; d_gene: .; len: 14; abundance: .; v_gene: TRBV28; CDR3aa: CASSLSPEYLEQFF; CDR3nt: TGTGCCAGCAGTTTATCCCCTGAGTACTTAGAGCAGTTCTTC
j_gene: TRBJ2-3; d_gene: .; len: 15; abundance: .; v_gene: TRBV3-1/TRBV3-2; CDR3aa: CASSQMSLPTDTQYF; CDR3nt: TGTGCCAGCAGCCAAATGTCCCTCCCCACAGATACGCAGTATTTT
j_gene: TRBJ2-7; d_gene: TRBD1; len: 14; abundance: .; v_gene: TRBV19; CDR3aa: CASSIQQGYYEQYF; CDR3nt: TGTGCCAGTAGTATACAACAGGGGTACTACGAGCAGTACTTC
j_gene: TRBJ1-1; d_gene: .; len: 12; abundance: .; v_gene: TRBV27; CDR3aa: CASKASGTEAFF; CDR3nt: TGTGCCAGCAAGGCCAGTGGGACTGAAGCTTTCTTT
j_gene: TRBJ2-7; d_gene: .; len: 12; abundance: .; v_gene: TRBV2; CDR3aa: CASIGETYEQYF; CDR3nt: TGTGCCAGCATCGGGGAAACCTACGAGCAGTACTTC
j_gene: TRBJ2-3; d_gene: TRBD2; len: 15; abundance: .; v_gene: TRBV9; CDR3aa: CASSRGGRDTDTQYF; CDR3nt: TGTGCCAGCAGCCGGGGGGGCCGGGACACAGATACGCAGTATTTT
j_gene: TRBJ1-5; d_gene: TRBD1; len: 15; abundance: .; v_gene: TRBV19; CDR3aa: CASTKGQGRNQPQHF; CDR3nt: TGTGCCAGTACCAAGGGACAGGGCCGCAATCAGCCCCAGCATTTT
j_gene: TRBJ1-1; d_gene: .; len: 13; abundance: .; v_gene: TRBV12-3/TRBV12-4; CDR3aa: CASRGGMNTEAFF; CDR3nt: TGTGCCAGCAGGGGGGGAATGAACACTGAAGCTTTCTTT
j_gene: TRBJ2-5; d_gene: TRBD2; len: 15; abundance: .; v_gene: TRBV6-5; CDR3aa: CASTPLAGSQETQYF; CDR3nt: TGTGCCAGCACCCCGTTAGCGGGGTCCCAAGAGACCCAGTACTTC
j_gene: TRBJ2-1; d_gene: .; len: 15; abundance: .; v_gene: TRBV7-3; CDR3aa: CASSLIAGSRNEQFF; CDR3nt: TGTGCCAGCAGCTTAATTGCAGGGAGTCGCAATGAGCAGTTCTTC
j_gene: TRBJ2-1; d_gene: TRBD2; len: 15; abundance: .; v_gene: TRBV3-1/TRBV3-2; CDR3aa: CASSQRLAGTNEQFF; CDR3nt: TGTGCCAGCAGCCAAAGACTAGCGGGGACTAATGAGCAGTTCTTC
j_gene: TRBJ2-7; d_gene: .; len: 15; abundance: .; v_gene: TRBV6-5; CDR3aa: CASSISGTRGYEQYF; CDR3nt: TGTGCCAGCAGTATTTCCGGGACACGGGGATACGAGCAGTACTTC
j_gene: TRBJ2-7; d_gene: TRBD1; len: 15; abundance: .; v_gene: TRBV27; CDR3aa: CASRAAGTDSYEQYF; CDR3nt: TGTGCCAGCAGAGCAGCCGGGACAGACTCCTACGAGCAGTACTTC
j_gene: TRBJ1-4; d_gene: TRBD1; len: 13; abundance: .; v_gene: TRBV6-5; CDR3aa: CASHGQDDEKLFF; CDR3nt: TGTGCCAGCCACGGACAGGATGATGAAAAACTGTTTTTT
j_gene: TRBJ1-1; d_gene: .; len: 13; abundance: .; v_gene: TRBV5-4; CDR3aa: CASSLDGGTEAFF; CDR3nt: TGTGCCAGCAGCTTGGATGGGGGCACTGAAGCTTTCTTT
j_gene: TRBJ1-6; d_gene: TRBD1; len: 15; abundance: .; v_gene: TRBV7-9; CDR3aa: CASSLAAGGHSPLHF; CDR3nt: TGTGCCAGCAGCTTAGCGGCAGGGGGCCATTCACCCCTCCACTTT
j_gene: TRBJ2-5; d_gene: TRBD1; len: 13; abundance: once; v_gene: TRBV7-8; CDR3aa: CASSKAQGATQYF; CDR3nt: TGTGCCAGCAGCAAAGCTCAGGGGGCAACCCAGTACTTC
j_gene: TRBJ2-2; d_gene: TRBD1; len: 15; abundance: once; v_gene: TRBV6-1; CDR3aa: CASSERTGKTGELFF; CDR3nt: TGTGCCAGCAGTGAAAGGACAGGGAAAACCGGGGAGCTGTTTTTT
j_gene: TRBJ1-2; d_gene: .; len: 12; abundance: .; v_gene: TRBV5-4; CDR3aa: CASSIAGYGYTF; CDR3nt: TGTGCCAGCAGCATAGCAGGGTATGGCTACACCTTC
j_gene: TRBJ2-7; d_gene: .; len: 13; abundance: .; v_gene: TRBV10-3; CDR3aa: CTISAGKPYEQYF; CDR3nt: TGTACCATCAGTGCCGGTAAACCCTACGAGCAGTACTTC
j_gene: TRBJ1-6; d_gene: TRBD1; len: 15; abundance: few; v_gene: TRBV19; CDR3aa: CASSRATTGNSPLHF; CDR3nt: TGTGCCAGTAGCAGGGCCACGACAGGGAATTCACCCCTCCACTTT
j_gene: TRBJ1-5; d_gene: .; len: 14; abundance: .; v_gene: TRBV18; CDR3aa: CASSMGLLNQPQHF; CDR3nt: TGTGCCAGCTCGATGGGCCTCTTAAATCAGCCCCAGCATTTT
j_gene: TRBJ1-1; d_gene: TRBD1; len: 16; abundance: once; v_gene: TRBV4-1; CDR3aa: CASSQVGPGQGPEAFF; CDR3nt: TGCGCCAGCAGCCAAGTCGGACCGGGACAGGGGCCTGAAGCTTTCTTT
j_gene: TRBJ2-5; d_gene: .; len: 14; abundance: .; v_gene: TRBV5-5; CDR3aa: CASSPPITQETQYF; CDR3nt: TGTGCCAGCAGCCCACCGATCACTCAAGAGACCCAGTACTTC
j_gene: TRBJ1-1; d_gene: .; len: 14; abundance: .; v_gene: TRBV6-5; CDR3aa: CASTPDVGNTEAFF; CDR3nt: TGTGCCAGCACTCCTGACGTTGGGAACACTGAAGCTTTCTTT
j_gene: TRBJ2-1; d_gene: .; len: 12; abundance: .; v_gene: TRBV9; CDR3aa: CASSPDGNEQFF; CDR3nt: TGTGCCAGCAGCCCCGATGGCAATGAGCAGTTCTTC
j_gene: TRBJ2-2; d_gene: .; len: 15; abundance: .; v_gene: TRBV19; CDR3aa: CASSMIWGGPGELFF; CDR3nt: TGTGCCAGTAGTATGATCTGGGGAGGACCCGGGGAGCTGTTTTTT
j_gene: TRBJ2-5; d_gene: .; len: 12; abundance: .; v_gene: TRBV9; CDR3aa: CASSVEVGTQYF; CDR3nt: TGTGCCAGCAGCGTAGAAGTGGGGACCCAGTACTTC
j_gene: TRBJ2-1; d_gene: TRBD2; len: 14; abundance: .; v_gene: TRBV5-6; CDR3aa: CASSLEGSGAEQFF; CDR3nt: TGTGCCAGCAGCTTGGAGGGTAGCGGGGCCGAGCAGTTCTTC
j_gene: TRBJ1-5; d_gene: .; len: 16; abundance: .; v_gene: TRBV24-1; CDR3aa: CATSDPGRGWNQPQHF; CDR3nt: TGTGCCACCAGTGATCCGGGCAGGGGATGGAATCAGCCCCAGCATTTT
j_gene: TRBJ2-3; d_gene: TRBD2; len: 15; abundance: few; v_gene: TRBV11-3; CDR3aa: CASSRLGGDQDTQYF; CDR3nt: TGTGCCAGCAGCCGCCTGGGGGGGGATCAAGATACGCAGTATTTT
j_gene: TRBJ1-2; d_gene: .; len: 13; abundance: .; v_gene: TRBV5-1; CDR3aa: CASSPTINYGYTF; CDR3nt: TGCGCCAGCAGCCCGACAATTAACTATGGCTACACCTTC
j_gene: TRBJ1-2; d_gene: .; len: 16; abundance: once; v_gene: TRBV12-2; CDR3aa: CASRSRIAREAYGYTF; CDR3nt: TGTGCAAGTCGCTCCAGGATAGCGAGGGAAGCGTATGGCTACACCTTC
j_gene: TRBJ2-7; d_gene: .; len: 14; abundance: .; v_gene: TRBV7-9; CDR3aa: CASSLLGRPYEQYF; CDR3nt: TGTGCCAGCAGCTTATTAGGTCGACCCTACGAGCAGTACTTC
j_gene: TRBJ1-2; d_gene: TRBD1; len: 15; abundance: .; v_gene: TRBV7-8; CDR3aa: CASSLEGQGNYGYTF; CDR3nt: TGTGCCAGCAGCTTAGAAGGACAGGGGAACTATGGCTACACCTTC
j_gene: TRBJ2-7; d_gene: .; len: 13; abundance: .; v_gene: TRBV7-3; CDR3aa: CASTDFVRDEQYF; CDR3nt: TGTGCCAGCACCGACTTCGTACGGGACGAGCAGTACTTC
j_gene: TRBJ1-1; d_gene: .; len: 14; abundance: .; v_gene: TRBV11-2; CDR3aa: CASSLAQANTEAFF; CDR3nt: TGTGCCAGCAGCTTAGCCCAGGCGAACACTGAAGCTTTCTTT
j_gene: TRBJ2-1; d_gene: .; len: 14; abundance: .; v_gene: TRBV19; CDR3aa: CASRTSRTYNEQFF; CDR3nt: TGTGCCAGTAGGACCTCCCGGACCTACAATGAGCAGTTCTTC
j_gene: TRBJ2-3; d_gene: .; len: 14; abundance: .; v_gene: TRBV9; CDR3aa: CASSALTSTDTQYF; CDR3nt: TGTGCCAGCAGCGCCCTTACTAGCACAGATACGCAGTATTTT
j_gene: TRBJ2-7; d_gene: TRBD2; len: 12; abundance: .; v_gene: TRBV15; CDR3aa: CATGAGSYEQYF; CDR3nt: TGTGCCACCGGAGCGGGGTCCTACGAGCAGTACTTC
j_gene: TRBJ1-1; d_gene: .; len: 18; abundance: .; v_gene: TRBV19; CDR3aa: CASRSLGMPGNRNTEAFF; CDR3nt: TGTGCCAGTAGGTCCCTTGGGATGCCTGGCAATAGGAACACTGAAGCTTTCTTT
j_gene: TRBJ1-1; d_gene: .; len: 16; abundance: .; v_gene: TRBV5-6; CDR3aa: CASSLGRQGLNTEAFF; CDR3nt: TGTGCCAGCAGCTTGGGCCGCCAGGGGTTGAACACTGAAGCTTTCTTT
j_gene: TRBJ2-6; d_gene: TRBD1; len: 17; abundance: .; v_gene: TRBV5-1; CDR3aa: CASSSGQGAGGANVLTF; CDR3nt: TGCGCCAGCAGCTCGGGACAGGGGGCCGGTGGGGCCAACGTCCTGACTTTC